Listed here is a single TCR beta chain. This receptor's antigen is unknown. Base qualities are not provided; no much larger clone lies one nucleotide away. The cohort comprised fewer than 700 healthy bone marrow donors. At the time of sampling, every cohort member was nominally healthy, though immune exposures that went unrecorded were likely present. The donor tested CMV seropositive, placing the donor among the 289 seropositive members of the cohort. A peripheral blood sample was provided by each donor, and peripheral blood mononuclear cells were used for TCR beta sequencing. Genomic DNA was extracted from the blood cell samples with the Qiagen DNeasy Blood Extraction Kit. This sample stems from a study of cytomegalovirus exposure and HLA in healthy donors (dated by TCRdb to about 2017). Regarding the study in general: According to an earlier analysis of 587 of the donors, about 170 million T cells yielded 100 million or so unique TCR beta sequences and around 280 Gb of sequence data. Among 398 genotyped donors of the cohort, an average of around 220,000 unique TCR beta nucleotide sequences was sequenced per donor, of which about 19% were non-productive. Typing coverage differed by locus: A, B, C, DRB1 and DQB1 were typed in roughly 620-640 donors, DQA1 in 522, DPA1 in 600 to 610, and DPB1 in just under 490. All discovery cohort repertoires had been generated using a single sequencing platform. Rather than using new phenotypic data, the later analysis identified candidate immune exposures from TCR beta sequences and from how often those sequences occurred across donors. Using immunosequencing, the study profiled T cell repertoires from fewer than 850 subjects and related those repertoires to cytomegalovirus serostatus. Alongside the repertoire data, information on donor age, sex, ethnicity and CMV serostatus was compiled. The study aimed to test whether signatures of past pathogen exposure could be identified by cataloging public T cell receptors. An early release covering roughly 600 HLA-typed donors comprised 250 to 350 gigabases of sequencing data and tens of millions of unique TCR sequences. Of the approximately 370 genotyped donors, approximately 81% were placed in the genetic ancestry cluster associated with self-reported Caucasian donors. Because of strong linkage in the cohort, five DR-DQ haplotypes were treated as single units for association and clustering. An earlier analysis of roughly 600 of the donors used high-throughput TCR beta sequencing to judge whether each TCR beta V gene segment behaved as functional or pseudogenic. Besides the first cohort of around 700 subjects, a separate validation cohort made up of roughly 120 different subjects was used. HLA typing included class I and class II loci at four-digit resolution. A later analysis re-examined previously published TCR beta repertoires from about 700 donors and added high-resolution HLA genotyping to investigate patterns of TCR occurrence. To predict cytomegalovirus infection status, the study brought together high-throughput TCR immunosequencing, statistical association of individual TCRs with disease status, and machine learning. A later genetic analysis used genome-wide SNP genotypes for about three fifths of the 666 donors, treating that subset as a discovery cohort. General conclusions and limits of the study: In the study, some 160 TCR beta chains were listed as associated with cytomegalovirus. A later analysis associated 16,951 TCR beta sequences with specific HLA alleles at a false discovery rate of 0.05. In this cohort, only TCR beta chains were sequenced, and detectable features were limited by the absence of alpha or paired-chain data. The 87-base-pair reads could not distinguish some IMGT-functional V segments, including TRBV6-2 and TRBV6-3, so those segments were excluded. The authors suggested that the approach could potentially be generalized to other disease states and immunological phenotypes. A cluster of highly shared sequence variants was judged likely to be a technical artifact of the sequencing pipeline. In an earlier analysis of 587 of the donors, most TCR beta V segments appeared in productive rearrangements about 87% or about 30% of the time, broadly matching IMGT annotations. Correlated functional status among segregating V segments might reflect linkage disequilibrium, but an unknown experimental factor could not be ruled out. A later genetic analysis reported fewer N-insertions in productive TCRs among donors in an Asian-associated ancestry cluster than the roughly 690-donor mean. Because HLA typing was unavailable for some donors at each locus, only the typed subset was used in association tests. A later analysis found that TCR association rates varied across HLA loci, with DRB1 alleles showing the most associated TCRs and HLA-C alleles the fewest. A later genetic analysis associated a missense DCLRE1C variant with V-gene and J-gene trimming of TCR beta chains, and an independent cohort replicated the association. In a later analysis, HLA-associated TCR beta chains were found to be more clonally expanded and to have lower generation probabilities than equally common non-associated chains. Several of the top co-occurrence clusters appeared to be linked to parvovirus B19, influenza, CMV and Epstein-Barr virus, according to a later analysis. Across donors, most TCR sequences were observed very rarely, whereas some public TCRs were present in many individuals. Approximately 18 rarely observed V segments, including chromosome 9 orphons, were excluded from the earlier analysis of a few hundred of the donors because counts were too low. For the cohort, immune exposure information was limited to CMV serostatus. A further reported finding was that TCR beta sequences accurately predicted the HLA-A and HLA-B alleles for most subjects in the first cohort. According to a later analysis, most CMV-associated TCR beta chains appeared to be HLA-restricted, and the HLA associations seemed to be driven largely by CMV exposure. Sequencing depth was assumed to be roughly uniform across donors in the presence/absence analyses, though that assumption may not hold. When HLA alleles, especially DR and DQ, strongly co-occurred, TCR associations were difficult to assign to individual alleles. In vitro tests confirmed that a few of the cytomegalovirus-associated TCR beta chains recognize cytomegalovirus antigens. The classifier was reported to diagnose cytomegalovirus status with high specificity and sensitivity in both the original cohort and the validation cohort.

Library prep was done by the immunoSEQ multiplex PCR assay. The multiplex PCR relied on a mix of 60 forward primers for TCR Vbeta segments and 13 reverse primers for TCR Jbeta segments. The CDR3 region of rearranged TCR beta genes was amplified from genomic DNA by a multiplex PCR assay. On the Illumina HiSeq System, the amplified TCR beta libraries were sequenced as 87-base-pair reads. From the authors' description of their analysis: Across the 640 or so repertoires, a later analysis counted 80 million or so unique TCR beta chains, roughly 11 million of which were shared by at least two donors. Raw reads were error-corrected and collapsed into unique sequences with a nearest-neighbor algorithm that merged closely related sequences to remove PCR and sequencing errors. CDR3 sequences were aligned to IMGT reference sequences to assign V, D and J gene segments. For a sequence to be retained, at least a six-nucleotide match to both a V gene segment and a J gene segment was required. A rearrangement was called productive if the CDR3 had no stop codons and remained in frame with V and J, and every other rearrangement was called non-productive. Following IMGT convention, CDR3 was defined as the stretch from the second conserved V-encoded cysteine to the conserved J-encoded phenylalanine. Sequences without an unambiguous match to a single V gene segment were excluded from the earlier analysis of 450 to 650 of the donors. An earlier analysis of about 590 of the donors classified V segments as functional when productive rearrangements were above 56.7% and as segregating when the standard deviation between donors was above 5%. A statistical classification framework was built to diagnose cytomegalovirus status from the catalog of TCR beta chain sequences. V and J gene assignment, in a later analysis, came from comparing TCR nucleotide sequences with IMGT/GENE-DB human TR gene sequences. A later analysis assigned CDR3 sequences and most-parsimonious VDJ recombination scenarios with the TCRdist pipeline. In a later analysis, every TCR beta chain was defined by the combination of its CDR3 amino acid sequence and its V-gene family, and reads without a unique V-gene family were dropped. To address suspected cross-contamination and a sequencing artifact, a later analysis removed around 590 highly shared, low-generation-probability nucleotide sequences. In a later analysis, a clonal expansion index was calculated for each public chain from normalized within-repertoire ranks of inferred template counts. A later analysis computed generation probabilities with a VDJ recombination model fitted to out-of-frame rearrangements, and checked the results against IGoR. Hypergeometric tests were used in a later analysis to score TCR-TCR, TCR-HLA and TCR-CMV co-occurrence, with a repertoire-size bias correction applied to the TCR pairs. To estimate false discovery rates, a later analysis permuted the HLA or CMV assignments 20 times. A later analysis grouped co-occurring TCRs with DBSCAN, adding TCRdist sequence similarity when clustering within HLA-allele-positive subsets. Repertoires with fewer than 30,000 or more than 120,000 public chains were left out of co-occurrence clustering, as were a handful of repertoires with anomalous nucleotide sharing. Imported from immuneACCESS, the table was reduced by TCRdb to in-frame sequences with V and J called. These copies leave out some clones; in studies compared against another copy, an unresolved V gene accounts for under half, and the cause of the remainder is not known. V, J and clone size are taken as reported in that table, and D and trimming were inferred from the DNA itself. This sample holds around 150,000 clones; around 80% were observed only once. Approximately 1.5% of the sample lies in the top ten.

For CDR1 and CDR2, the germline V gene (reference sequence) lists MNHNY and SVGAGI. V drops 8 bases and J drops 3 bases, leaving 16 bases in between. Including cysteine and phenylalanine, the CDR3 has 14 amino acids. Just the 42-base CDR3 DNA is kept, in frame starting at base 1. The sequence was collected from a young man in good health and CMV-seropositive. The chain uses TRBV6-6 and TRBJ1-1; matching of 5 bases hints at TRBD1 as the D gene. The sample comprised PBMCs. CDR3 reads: CASGSGGGHTEAFF. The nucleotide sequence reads TGTGCCAGCGGCTCCGGCGGGGGTCACACTGAAGCTTTCTTT.